The clone carrying this T cell receptor (beta chain) was seen many times. Time point indicated: newly diagnosed GD, antithyroid drugs for less than 3 months. The TCR library was made from RNA that had been extracted from PBMCs in TRIzol. From an endocrinology department in Xi'an, China, came the patients. Germline trimming cut 2 bases from V and 5 bases from J; bases unmatched to any gene: 5. CDR3 size: 15 residues. Germline V gene sequence: CDR1 SGHRS, CDR2 YFSETQ. These data belong to a study of regulatory T cells in long-lasting Graves disease. The TCR beta library used iRepertoire HTBI primers with Arm-PCR amplification of CDR3. One entry per CDR3 protein results from TCRdb running MiXCR on the multiplex PCR reads. In the table there are about 420,000 distinct CDR3 sequences, about 17% of which are singletons. This sample was shared with a second study, whose subject was T cells in Graves' hyperthyroidism and ophthalmopathy. From that study: Onset of ophthalmopathy came a median 6.5 months after the model predicted it.

Sample: peripheral blood mononuclear cells (PBMCs), taken at new diagnosis, from a patient treated with antithyroid drugs. This rearrangement joins TRBV5-1 to TRBJ2-4; TRBD2 matches at 9 bases. The receptor was derived from a woman aged 18-35 years with Graves disease. The DNA for the CDR3 is TGCGCCAGCAGCTTCGCCGGCGGGAGGGAAAACATTCAGTACTTC. Translating it yields CASSFAGGRENIQYF.